This is a list of T cell receptor beta chains from one sample in a study of monozygotic twins with inflammatory bowel disease. TCRdb reprocessed the 5' RACE reads and reports one entry per CDR3 protein, with no DNA. There are 400,000 to 500,000 distinct CDR3 sequences in the sample, with around 2.3% held by the top ten. Sample: blood. The origin of the receptors is a human donor with ulcerative colitis or Crohn's disease, or a healthy co-twin of an affected twin (not recorded which). CDR3s include the opening cysteine and the closing phenylalanine or tryptophan. Fields, in order: CDR3 protein, V gene, J gene.

CDR3: CAWRMPTFRGLSYEQYF; V: TRBV30; J: TRBJ2-7
CDR3: CASSFGGGGYEQYF; V: TRBV5-1; J: TRBJ2-7
CDR3: CASSAGLPNLRYEQYF; V: TRBV5-1; J: TRBJ2-7
CDR3: CASSPVPRDIQYF; V: TRBV18; J: TRBJ2-4
CDR3: CASNKGTSAEQFF; V: TRBV7-3; J: TRBJ2-1
CDR3: CASSLNGRQGLMNTEAFF; V: TRBV7-3; J: TRBJ1-1
CDR3: CASSEGQGLHQPQHF; V: TRBV6-1; J: TRBJ1-5
CDR3: CASSGGNRDNQPQHF; V: TRBV7-2; J: TRBJ1-5
CDR3: CSVATGTALKTQYF; V: TRBV29-1; J: TRBJ2-5
CDR3: CASSSRVGGSILPGELFF; V: TRBV7-8; J: TRBJ2-2
CDR3: CASTQSKDTQYF; V: TRBV7-2; J: TRBJ2-3
CDR3: CSAIRDSGGELFF; V: TRBV20-1; J: TRBJ2-2
CDR3: CASSQDLGVLWEQYF; V: TRBV4-3; J: TRBJ2-7
CDR3: CASSQGLGISGNTIYF; V: TRBV4-3; J: TRBJ1-3
CDR3: CASSLSFGDSYNEQFF; V: TRBV27; J: TRBJ2-1
CDR3: CSAIGRGPSNQPQHF; V: TRBV20-1; J: TRBJ1-5
CDR3: CSAERGGEQETQYF; V: TRBV20-1; J: TRBJ2-5
CDR3: CASSVGDRAGANVLTF; V: TRBV9; J: TRBJ2-6
CDR3: CASNPQGATYNEQFF; V: TRBV5-1; J: TRBJ2-1
CDR3: CSVEVVFTDTQYF; V: TRBV29-1; J: TRBJ2-3
CDR3: CASSYGPVPDEAFF; V: TRBV6-2/TRBV6-3; J: TRBJ1-1
CDR3: CASSEKHRGRDYNEQFF; V: TRBV6-1; J: TRBJ2-1
CDR3: CASSPPGQGALPYGYTF; V: TRBV5-4; J: TRBJ1-2
CDR3: CASSEAPGRRGYGYTF; V: TRBV5-1; J: TRBJ1-2
CDR3: CASSQLLENQPQHF; V: TRBV4-2; J: TRBJ1-5
CDR3: CASSLVFGWVSGELFF; V: TRBV7-2; J: TRBJ2-2
CDR3: CSARGGSGGHGEQYF; V: TRBV20-1; J: TRBJ2-7
CDR3: CASSVGGTRRDEQYF; V: TRBV9; J: TRBJ2-7